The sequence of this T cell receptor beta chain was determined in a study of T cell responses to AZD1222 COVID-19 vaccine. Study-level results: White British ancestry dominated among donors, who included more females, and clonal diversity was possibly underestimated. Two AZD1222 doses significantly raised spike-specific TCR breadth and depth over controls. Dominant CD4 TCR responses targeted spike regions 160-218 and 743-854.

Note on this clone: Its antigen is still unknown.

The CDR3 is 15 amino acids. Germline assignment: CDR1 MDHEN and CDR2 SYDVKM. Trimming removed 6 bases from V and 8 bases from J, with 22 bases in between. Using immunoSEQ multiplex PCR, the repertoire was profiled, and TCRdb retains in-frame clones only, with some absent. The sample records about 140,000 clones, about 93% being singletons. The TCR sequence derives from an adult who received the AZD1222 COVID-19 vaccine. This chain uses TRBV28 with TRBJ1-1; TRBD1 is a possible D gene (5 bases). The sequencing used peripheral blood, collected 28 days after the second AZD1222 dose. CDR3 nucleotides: TGTGCCAGCAGCTCATACACGGGGCGGAATAGAGAAGCTTTCTTT. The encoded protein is CASSSYTGRNREAFF. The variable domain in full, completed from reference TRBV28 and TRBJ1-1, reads DVKVTQSSRYLVKRTGEKVFLECVQDMDHENMFWYRQDPGLGLRLIYFSYDVKMKEKGDIPEGYSVSREKKERFSLILESASTNQTSMYLCASSSYTGRNREAFFGQGTRLTVV.